The 10 T cell receptor beta chains listed next were all sequenced from one sample in a study of CD8+ T cells in alopecia areata. As to treatment: oral pan-JAK inhibitor, 5-10 mg twice daily. Isolated RNA was reverse transcribed into cDNA used as the sequencing template. This table comes from immunoSEQ multiplex PCR, and its TCRdb copy is limited to in-frame clones, with some not included. This sample has under 150,000 clones; under 65% occur once, and the top ten carry approximately 5.1%. Material: CD4+ T cells sorted from blood, obtained at week 4, from a patient treated with tofacitinib. These receptors originate from a human donor with alopecia areata.

The rearrangement joins TRBV16 to TRBJ1-1; 11 bases fit TRBD1. CDR3 length: 16 amino acids. V shed 4 bases, J shed 2 bases, and the junction held 6 bases outside the gene matches. Germline CDR1 is KGHSY and CDR2 is FQNENV. The CDR3 nucleotides read TGTGCCAGCAGCCCCGGACAGGGGGCGCGAAACACTGAAGCTTTCTTT. As protein: CASSPGQGARNTEAFF.

This chain links TRBV9 with TRBJ1-1; D is ambiguous. CDR1 is SGDLS, CDR2 YYNGEE, per germline. V was trimmed by 0 bases and J by 2 bases, leaving 5 bases between them. The CDR3 totals 13 residues. DNA for the CDR3: TGTGCCAGCAGCGTAGGGACCAACACTGAAGCTTTCTTT. Translated, it gives CASSVGTNTEAFF.

A word on this clone: This sample includes further DNA sequences coding for the same CDR3. The J gene is TRBJ2-5, the V gene TRBV7-9; the D gene is possibly TRBD1 (6 bases). The CDR3 loop spans 13 amino acids. V was pared by 0 bases and J by 4 bases, with 6 bases between. Germline CDR1 SEHNR, CDR2 FQNEAQ (reference sequence). The CDR3 DNA is TGTGCCAGCAGCTTAGCAGGGGGAGAGACCCAGTACTTC. Translated: CASSLAGGETQYF.

V usage is TRBV13 and J usage is TRBJ2-3; D gene unclear. Trimming pared 1 base from V and 9 bases from J, leaving 11 bases between. The length of the CDR3 is 13 residues. Germline V gene sequence: CDR1 PRHDT, CDR2 FYEKMQ (reference sequence). The CDR3 region has the DNA TGTGCCAGCAGCTTAGTTCATGAGAAGACGCAGTATTTT. Translating gives CASSLVHEKTQYF.

This chain uses TRBV29-1 with TRBJ1-3, with D hard to call. Trimming removed 7 bases at V and 3 bases at J, with 10 bases between. Germline V gene sequence: CDR1 SQVTM, CDR2 ANQGSEA. The CDR3 extends over 12 amino acids. The CDR3 spells CSGGFGGNTIYF. The DNA of the CDR3 is TGCAGCGGGGGTTTCGGTGGAAACACCATATATTTT.

This CDR3 is CASREGVTRGYTF. CDR3 coding DNA: TGTGCCAGCAGGGAGGGAGTAACTCGTGGCTACACCTTC. V usage is TRBV6-6 and J usage is TRBJ1-2, with D hard to call. CDR1 is MNHNY and CDR2 is SVGAGI in the germline V gene (reference sequence). CDR3 length equals 13 residues. Trimming cost V 6 bases and J 7 bases, with 15 bases left between them.

V usage is TRBV4-3 and J usage is TRBJ2-5; D is ambiguous. V was shortened by 1 base and J by 5 bases, with 11 bases between the two germline ends. Germline V gene lookup returns CDR1 LGHNA and CDR2 YSLEER. The CDR3 loop spans 14 amino acids. CDR3 residues: CASSQGPAVETQYF. As DNA, the CDR3 is TGCGCCAGCAGCCAAGGGCCGGCGGTGGAGACCCAGTACTTC.

The chain is built from TRBV29-1 and TRBJ2-7, with 10 bases lining up with TRBD2. The CDR3 is made up of 16 amino acids. Germline assignment: CDR1 SQVTM and CDR2 ANQGSEA. Germline trimming cut 0 bases from V and 2 bases from J; bases unmatched to any gene: 7. CDR3 nucleotide sequence: TGCAGCGTTGAAGATAGAAGGAGCGGGGGGGCCTACGAGCAGTACTTC. Protein product: CSVEDRRSGGAYEQYF.

This clone was detected a few times. The chain links TRBV4-3 to TRBJ2-2, with D uncertain. In germline, CDR1 is LGHNA, CDR2 YSLEER. The CDR3 has 18 residues. Between the trimmed V and J ends, which lost 4 bases and 0 bases, there was a span of 18 bases. This CDR3 reads CASSPYHSGQSNTGELFF. DNA for the CDR3: TGCGCCAGCAGCCCCTACCACTCTGGCCAATCGAACACCGGGGAGCTGTTTTTT.

This chain uses TRBV29-1 with TRBJ1-2; 8 bases are shared with TRBD1. The CDR3 contains 15 residues. CDR1 is SQVTM, CDR2 ANQGSEA, per germline. The junction had 11 bases not matched to a gene; V was cut back by 1 base and J by 7 bases. CDR3 protein: CSVEVKAGGASGYTF. CDR3 DNA: TGCAGCGTTGAAGTTAAGGCAGGGGGCGCTTCTGGCTACACCTTC. Full variable domain (remainder filled in from reference TRBV29-1 and TRBJ1-2): SAVISQKPSRDICQRGTSLTIQCQVDSQVTMMFWYRQQPGQSLTLIATANQGSEATYESGFVIDKFPISRPNLTFSTLTVSNMSPEDSSIYLCSVEVKAGGASGYTFGSGTRLTVV.